This entry lists 5 T cell receptor beta chains sequenced from one sample in a study of blood T cell repertoires in COVID-19. Libraries were prepared by immunoSEQ multiplex PCR; TCRdb keeps only in-frame clonotypes and omits some of them. The repertoire holds 250,000 or so clones, with about 89% as singletons. Sequenced: peripheral blood. All receptors derive from a man aged 40-49 years with active or convalescent COVID-19.

The chain combines TRBV5-4 with TRBJ2-1; D perhaps matches TRBD2 (7 bases). V lost 2 bases to trimming and J lost 5 bases, with 11 bases between them. CDR3 length: 14 residues. Per germline, CDR1 SGHNT and CDR2 YYREEE (reference sequence). This CDR3 is CASSFGGAHNEQFF. For the CDR3, the DNA is TGTGCCAGCAGCTTTGGGGGGGCGCACAATGAGCAGTTCTTC.

J is TRBJ2-1 and V is TRBV10-1, with 8 bases that match TRBD2. Germline CDR1 is WNHNN and CDR2 is SYGVQD (reference sequence). Germline trimming cut 3 bases from V and 13 bases from J; bases unmatched to any gene: 8. The CDR3 runs to 13 residues. The CDR3 spells CASSDNGGGPQFF. In DNA form, the CDR3 reads TGCGCCAGCAGTGATAACGGGGGGGGCCCCCAGTTCTTC.

This clone has only a few counts. The genes are TRBV9 and TRBJ1-1; TRBD1 might be the D (6 bases). Per the germline V gene, CDR1 is SGDLS and CDR2 is YYNGEE. CDR3 length: 14 residues. Trimming removed 4 bases at V and 8 bases at J, with 18 bases between. In DNA form, the CDR3 reads TGTGCCAGCAGCCCAGAGGGGGTTCCTTCCGAAGCTTTCTTT. This gives the protein CASSPEGVPSEAFF.

This chain uses TRBV3-1 (or the pseudogene TRBV3-2) with TRBJ1-2, with D possibly being TRBD1 (5 bases). This CDR3 is 14 amino acids long. Trimming shortened V by 1 base and J by 3 bases, and 9 bases separated the two germline ends. Germline loops: CDR1 LGHDT, CDR2 YNNKEL (reference sequence). DNA of the CDR3: TGTGCCAGCAGCCAAGCCCGGGGGTACTATGGCTACACCTTC. This encodes CASSQARGYYGYTF.

The chain uses TRBV6-6 and TRBJ2-7; a possible D gene is TRBD2 (6 bases). This CDR3 is built from 16 residues. Trimming took 0 bases from V and 1 from J, leaving 13 bases between them. Germline V gene sequence: CDR1 MNHNY, CDR2 SVGAGI (reference sequence). The CDR3 loop is CASSYSVGLGSYEQYF. CDR3 coding DNA: TGTGCCAGCAGTTACTCGGTGGGACTTGGATCCTACGAGCAGTACTTC.